Each of the 22 T cell receptor beta chains below was sequenced from the same sample in a study of CD8+CD57+ T cells in acquired aplastic anemia. For CDR3 and TCR beta VDJ profiling, genomic DNA was the template used. MiXCR, applied by TCRdb to the reads, yields one record per CDR3 protein. The repertoire has about 110,000 distinct CDR3 sequences, under 60% of them found once; the top ten carry roughly a third. What was sequenced was sorted CD4+, CD8+, or CD8+CD57+ T cells (not recorded which) from PBMCs. The receptors here all came from a human donor in good health, serving as a control.

As concerns this clonotype: One junction end does not reproduce the germline sequence, and a read error may be involved. The chain links TRBV5-1 to TRBJ1-2; D is possibly TRBD1 (6 bases). The CDR3 runs 12 residues. Germline V gene lookup returns CDR1 SGHRS and CDR2 YFSETQ. CDR3 DNA sequence: TGCGCCAGCAGCTTGGAGGGGGATGGCTATACCTTC. Translating gives CASSLEGDGYTF.

This clonotype was picked up many times. The J gene is TRBJ1-1, the V gene TRBV13; no firm D call. Germline CDR1 is PRHDT and CDR2 is FYEKMQ (reference sequence). Trimming shortened V by 4 bases and J by 10 bases, and 13 bases separated the two germline ends. CDR3 size: 12 residues. DNA of the CDR3: TGTGCCAGCAGCTCCCACCCATTTGGAGCTTTCTTT. This encodes CASSSHPFGAFF.

This clonotype was observed once. This chain uses TRBV7-8 with TRBJ2-5; weak D call: TRBD1 (6 bases). This CDR3 is built from 17 residues. From germline, CDR1 is SGHVS and CDR2 FQNEAQ. The germline V and J ends were trimmed by 5 bases and 5 bases, with 24 bases remaining between them. In nucleotides, the CDR3 is TGTGCCAGCAGCCATATTCTCCGGGACACGGGGAAGGAGACCCAGTACTTC. This encodes CASSHILRDTGKETQYF.

This clonotype was recorded many times. V is TRBV19 and J is TRBJ2-1; a weak D match, TRBD2 (6 bases). Trimming left V 3 bases short and J 6 bases short, with 12 bases between. CDR3 size: 14 residues. Germline V gives CDR1 LNHDA, CDR2 SQIVND (reference sequence). Written as DNA, the CDR3 is TGTGCCAGTAGTATTAGCGGCGGTACCAATGAGCAGTTCTTC. Its protein is CASSISGGTNEQFF.

The chain recombines TRBV20-1 with TRBJ1-2, with D unclear. The germline V and J ends were trimmed by 5 bases and 2 bases, with 12 bases remaining between them. Germline V gene data show CDR1 as DFQATT and CDR2 as SNEGSKA (reference sequence). This CDR3 contains 13 residues. This CDR3 is CSAQSPLNYGYTF. CDR3 bases: TGCAGTGCTCAAAGCCCCTTAAACTATGGCTACACCTTC.

The chain carries TRBV2 and TRBJ1-4; D gene ambiguous. CDR3 length equals 16 residues. Germline CDR1 and CDR2: SNHLY and FYNNEI. V gave up 4 bases and J gave up 7 bases, with 19 bases separating them. The CDR3 DNA is TGTGCCAGCAGTGGTCCTTTCGGAGGGTTCGGTGAAAAACTGTTTTTT. Translated: CASSGPFGGFGEKLFF.

The chain recombines TRBV25-1 with TRBJ2-1; D possibly corresponds to TRBD2 (6 bases). CDR3 size: 15 residues. Germline CDR1 MGHDK, CDR2 SYGVNS. The germline V and J ends were trimmed by 4 bases and 4 bases, with 14 bases remaining between them. The CDR3: CASSGGVGGYNEQFF. The CDR3 region has the DNA TGTGCCAGCAGTGGGGGGGTCGGGGGATACAATGAGCAGTTCTTC.

This rearrangement joins TRBV2 to TRBJ2-7; 10 nucleotides line up with TRBD1. CDR3 length: 15 residues. J gave up 5 bases and V 6 bases, and 10 bases lay outside the gene matches. Germline lookup yields CDR1 SNHLY and CDR2 FYNNEI. The CDR3 spells CASRLTTGGADEQYF. CDR3 sequence (DNA): TGTGCCAGCAGGTTGACGACAGGGGGCGCGGACGAGCAGTACTTC.

This rearrangement joins TRBV19 to TRBJ1-2; no firm D call. The CDR3 loop spans 12 amino acids. Germline V gene lookup returns CDR1 LNHDA and CDR2 SQIVND (reference sequence). The V and J ends lost 10 bases and 8 bases respectively, with 17 bases between them. For the CDR3, the DNA is TGTGCCATCAAGATCGGACTAGGAGGCTACACCTTC. Translating gives CAIKIGLGGYTF.

This clonotype has just a few counts. The chain carries TRBV15 and TRBJ2-6; D is unresolved. CDR3 length equals 16 residues. The V and J ends lost 4 bases and 0 bases respectively, with 10 bases between them. The germline gives CDR1 LNHNV, CDR2 YYDKDF (reference sequence). For the CDR3, the DNA is TGTGCCACCAGCAACAGTCGAAGCTCTGGGGCCAACGTCCTGACTTTC. Its translation: CATSNSRSSGANVLTF.

Ten or more counts support this clonotype. The chain links TRBV19 to TRBJ1-5, with D possibly being TRBD1 (6 bases). From germline, CDR1 is LNHDA and CDR2 SQIVND (reference sequence). This CDR3 spans 18 amino acids. V lost 5 bases and J lost 0, with 20 bases in between. The CDR3 DNA reads as TGTGCCAGTAGTCCTATCCCGGACAGCCAATATAGCAATCAGCCCCAGCATTTT. As protein: CASSPIPDSQYSNQPQHF. Variable domain in full (rest from reference TRBV19 and TRBJ1-5): DGGITQSPKYLFRKEGQNVTLSCEQNLNHDAMYWYRQDPGQGLRLIYYSQIVNDFQKGDIAEGYSVSREKKESFPLTVTSAQKNPTAFYLCASSPIPDSQYSNQPQHFGDGTRLSIL.

The gene calls are TRBV10-3 and TRBJ2-7, with TRBD1 matching over 9 bases. Per germline, CDR1 ENHRY and CDR2 SYGVKD. V dropped 1 base and J dropped 4; count of bases not matched to a gene: 2. The CDR3 is made up of 14 amino acids. In DNA form, the CDR3 reads TGTGCCATCAGTGAGTTGGGACAGGGATACGAGCAGTACTTC. Translated: CAISELGQGYEQYF.

The rearrangement joins TRBV13 to TRBJ1-2, with D perhaps TRBD1 (5 bases). The V and J ends lost 4 bases and 3 bases respectively, with 12 bases between them. The germline CDR1 and CDR2 sequences are PRHDT and FYEKMQ (reference sequence). This CDR3 has 14 amino acids. The CDR3 sequence is CASSSLGTYYGYTF. The DNA of the CDR3 is TGTGCCAGCAGCTCCCTAGGGACGTACTATGGCTACACCTTC. The entire variable domain, with the rest obtained from reference TRBV13 and TRBJ1-2, is as follows: AAGVIQSPRHLIKEKRETATLKCYPIPRHDTVYWYQQGPGQDPQFLISFYEKMQSDKGSIPDRFSAQQFSDYHSELNMSSLELGDSALYFCASSSLGTYYGYTFGSGTRLTVV.

There are a few counts of this clonotype. The chain couples TRBV9 to TRBJ2-5, with 7 bases that match TRBD1. The J call may be mistaken, given a closer DNA end match to TRBJ2-7. Germline V gives CDR1 SGDLS, CDR2 YYNGEE. The CDR3 loop spans 15 amino acids. Written as DNA, the CDR3 is TGTGCCAGCAGCGCGACAGGGTTAAGGTCCTACGAGCAGTACTTC. Translated: CASSATGLRSYEQYF.

This clonotype occurred once. The chain is built from TRBV19 and TRBJ2-1; tentatively, D is TRBD2 (7 bases). The germline V gene has CDR1 LNHDA and CDR2 SQIVND (reference sequence). The CDR3 has 15 residues. Trimming shortened V by 4 bases and J by 4 bases, and 14 bases separated the two germline ends. CDR3 sequence: CASSKGGGAYNEQFF. CDR3 nucleotide sequence: TGTGCCAGTAGTAAGGGGGGGGGCGCGTACAATGAGCAGTTCTTC.

This sequence joins TRBV2 and TRBJ2-5; D perhaps matches TRBD2 (7 bases). This CDR3 region has 15 residues. Trimming stripped 1 base from V and 3 bases from J, with 12 bases between. Germline assignment: CDR1 SNHLY and CDR2 FYNNEI. The CDR3 region is CASSEVGGQEETQYF. CDR3 DNA sequence: TGTGCCAGCAGTGAAGTGGGGGGGCAGGAAGAGACCCAGTACTTC.

The chain recombines TRBV25-1 with TRBJ1-1, with 7 nucleotides matching TRBD1. This CDR3 has 13 residues. From germline, CDR1 is MGHDK and CDR2 SYGVNS. J was trimmed by 5 bases and V by 6 bases; bases with no gene match: 6. The CDR3, as DNA: TGTGCCAGCAGCGTTACAGGGGAGACTGAAGCTTTCTTT. Protein sequence: CASSVTGETEAFF.

The CDR3 sequence: CSSYVGDNEAFF. In DNA form, the CDR3 reads TGCAGCAGTTACGTTGGGGACAATGAAGCTTTCTTT. This sequence joins TRBV29-1 and TRBJ1-1, with a weak D call TRBD1 (6 bases). Germline-derived CDR1 and CDR2 are SQVTM and ANQGSEA. The CDR3 is 12 amino acids. V dropped 8 bases and J dropped 7 bases, with 17 bases sitting between them.

V and J are TRBV20-1 and TRBJ2-7; 9 positions match TRBD2. This CDR3 comprises 14 residues. V gave up 6 bases and J gave up 5 bases; unmatched junction bases: 11. Germline V gene lookup returns CDR1 DFQATT and CDR2 SNEGSKA (reference sequence). The CDR3 DNA reads as TGCAGTGCCAGGGGACTAGCCTCCTCTAACGAGCAGTACTTC. Amino acids: CSARGLASSNEQYF.

The chain combines TRBV20-1 with TRBJ1-6; D is possibly TRBD1 (5 bases). Germline assignment: CDR1 DFQATT and CDR2 SNEGSKA (reference sequence). V gave up 0 bases and J gave up 10 bases, with 13 bases separating them. This CDR3 contains 14 residues. The CDR3, as DNA: TGCAGTGCTAGAGATCAGGGCAGGGTCTCACCCCTCCACTTT. It specifies CSARDQGRVSPLHF.

The chain joins TRBV2 to TRBJ1-2; a possible D gene is TRBD1 (6 bases). V lost 2 bases to trimming and J lost 4 bases, with 14 bases between them. Looked up from germline, CDR1 is SNHLY and CDR2 is FYNNEI. The CDR3 covers 15 residues. The DNA of the CDR3 is TGTGCCAGCAGTGAATATGGGGGGCTAGGCTATGGCTACACCTTC. This gives the protein CASSEYGGLGYGYTF.

This clonotype has a count of ten or more. The V call is TRBV4-1, the J call TRBJ1-1; D uncertain. This CDR3 spans 12 amino acids. The V gene's germline CDR1 is MGHRA and CDR2 YSYEKL. Trimming left V 5 bases short and J 5 bases short, with 9 bases between. The CDR3 nucleotides read TGCGCCAGCAGCGCCGGAGGAACTGAAGCTTTCTTT. Residues: CASSAGGTEAFF.